What follows are 18 T cell receptor beta chains derived from one specimen sequenced in a study of blood T cell repertoires in COVID-19 (dated by TCRdb to the early 2020s). The receptor library was made with the immunoSEQ multiplex PCR assay. TCRdb's version of the immuneACCESS table is confined to in-frame rearrangements and falls short of the full clone set. An unresolved V gene accounts for under half of the shortfall where checked; the remainder is of unknown origin. Recorded for this sample are 200,000 or so clones; under 90% of them occurred a single time. 8% to 11% of the sample comes from the top ten. Sequenced input: peripheral blood. The receptors here all came from a woman aged 80 or over with COVID-19, enrolled during active disease.

This CDR3 reads CASSRDRDQPQHF. In nucleotides, the CDR3 is TGTGCCAGCAGCCGAGACAGAGATCAGCCCCAGCATTTT. The chain is built from TRBV11-2 and TRBJ1-5; TRBD1 might be the D (5 bases). Trimming shortened V by 5 bases and J by 5 bases, and 10 bases separated the two germline ends. The CDR3 length is 13 residues. Germline assignment: CDR1 SGHAT and CDR2 FQNNGV.

V gene TRBV18 combines with J gene TRBJ1-5, with D possibly TRBD1 on 6 matching bases. Germline CDR1 is KGHSH and CDR2 is LQKENI. The CDR3 loop spans 15 amino acids. V lost 3 bases and J lost 5, with 14 bases in between. The CDR3: CASSPTQGGDQPQHF. CDR3 nucleotides: TGTGCCAGCTCACCCACCCAAGGGGGGGATCAGCCCCAGCATTTT.

The V gene is TRBV3-1 (or the pseudogene TRBV3-2), the J gene TRBJ1-3; 7 nucleotides align to TRBD1. V lost 10 bases to trimming and J lost 2 bases; unmatched junction nucleotides: 5. In germline, CDR1 is LGHDT, CDR2 YNNKEL (reference sequence). The CDR3 has 13 amino acids. CDR3 amino acids: CATHDRAGNTIYF. Written as DNA, the CDR3 is TGTGCCACCCACGACAGGGCTGGAAACACCATATATTTT.

The chain recombines TRBV6-5 with TRBJ1-1; no reliable D call. There are 13 residues in the CDR3. Looked up from germline, CDR1 is MNHEY and CDR2 is SVGAGI. Trimming took 5 bases from V and 0 from J, leaving 7 bases between them. The CDR3 bases are TGTGCCAGCAGTCTAATTCTGAACACTGAAGCTTTCTTT. It encodes CASSLILNTEAFF.

The chain joins TRBV18 to TRBJ2-3, with D perhaps matching TRBD1 (6 bases). Trimming pared 2 bases from V and 5 bases from J, leaving 8 bases between. Germline values: CDR1 KGHSH, CDR2 LQKENI. This CDR3 contains 13 residues. The CDR3, as DNA: TGTGCCAGCTCACCAGACAGGCGAGATACGCAGTATTTT. It codes for CASSPDRRDTQYF.

The chain combines TRBV2 with TRBJ1-2, with D perhaps matching TRBD1 (5 bases). Trimming removed 7 bases from V and 8 bases from J, with 26 bases in between. The germline CDR1 and CDR2 sequences are SNHLY and FYNNEI. The length of the CDR3 is 16 residues. CDR3 amino acids: CASTSASQGLVSGYTF. The CDR3 coding sequence is TGTGCCAGCACAAGTGCCTCTCAGGGTTTGGTGAGCGGCTACACCTTC.

This clone was picked up one time. The V gene is TRBV6-5, the J gene TRBJ1-1; tentative D call: TRBD1 (5 bases). V lost 6 bases, J lost 0 bases, and 14 bases lay in between. Germline CDR1 reads MNHEY; CDR2 reads SVGAGI. The CDR3 contains 15 residues. The CDR3 region is CASSSRGGMNTEAFF. Written as DNA, the CDR3 is TGTGCCAGCAGCAGCCGCGGGGGGATGAACACTGAAGCTTTCTTT.

This clone was detected only a few times. The chain carries TRBV20-1 and TRBJ2-3, with 7 bases fitting TRBD1. This CDR3 region has 11 residues. V gave up 3 bases and J gave up 10 bases; unmatched junction bases: 4. Germline values: CDR1 DFQATT, CDR2 SNEGSKA (reference sequence). DNA for the CDR3: TGCAGTGCTAGGACAGGGTCCCCGCAGTATTTT. Translating it yields CSARTGSPQYF.

The CDR3 spells CASSLGSGDLYEQYF. The CDR3 DNA sequence: TGTGCCAGCAGCTTGGGATCGGGGGACCTCTACGAGCAGTACTTC. The rearrangement links TRBV5-4 to TRBJ2-7; D is possibly TRBD2 (6 bases). Germline V lookup: CDR1 SGHNT, CDR2 YYREEE (reference sequence). Trimming removed 0 bases from V and 3 bases from J, with 13 bases in between. The CDR3 sequence is 15 residues long.

In the case of this clone: The same CDR3 arises from other DNA sequences in this sample as well. The V call is TRBV5-1, the J call TRBJ2-3; no firm D call. This CDR3 spans 12 amino acids. V lost 4 bases, J lost 4 bases, and 7 bases lay in between. Germline CDR1 SGHRS, CDR2 YFSETQ. In DNA form, the CDR3 reads TGCGCCAGCAGCCCCCCCGCAGATACGCAGTATTTT. Its translation: CASSPPADTQYF.

This clone has only a few counts. V and J are TRBV5-1 and TRBJ1-1; 7 positions agree with TRBD1. Trimming took 3 bases from V and 0 from J; bases not matched to a gene: 2. Germline lookup yields CDR1 SGHRS and CDR2 YFSETQ. This CDR3 contains 14 residues. The CDR3 region is CASSSQGLNTEAFF. In DNA, the CDR3 is TGCGCCAGCAGCTCACAGGGGCTGAACACTGAAGCTTTCTTT.

The chain links TRBV28 to TRBJ1-2; 7 bases align to TRBD1. V lost 5 bases, J lost 2 bases, and 17 bases stayed unmatched. From germline, CDR1 is MDHEN and CDR2 SYDVKM. CDR3 length equals 18 residues. The CDR3 nucleotides read TGTGCCAGCAGTATAGGGACAGCCCAATACAGACTAAACTATGGCTACACCTTC. Its protein product is CASSIGTAQYRLNYGYTF.

The chain recombines TRBV4-1 with TRBJ1-4; 11 bases match TRBD1. The CDR3 is 15 residues long. In germline, CDR1 is MGHRA, CDR2 YSYEKL. The ends lost 4 bases at V and 7 bases at J; junction bases unmatched: 5. Here the CDR3 DNA reads TGCGCCAGCAGCCTCGAAGGGACAGGGGGTGAAAAACTGTTTTTT. Amino acid sequence: CASSLEGTGGEKLFF.

This chain links TRBV19 with TRBJ2-3, with a possible D match to TRBD1 (5 bases). With 5 bases removed from V and 4 bases from J, the gap between germline ends came to 13 bases. Germline lookup yields CDR1 LNHDA and CDR2 SQIVND (reference sequence). The CDR3 runs to 14 residues. The CDR3 here is CASSSLGVADTQYF. The CDR3 bases are TGTGCCAGTAGTTCTTTAGGGGTAGCAGATACGCAGTATTTT.

The rearrangement joins TRBV27 to TRBJ2-5, with a tentative D call TRBD1 (5 bases). Germline-derived CDR1 and CDR2 are MNHEY and SMNVEV (reference sequence). This CDR3 is 15 amino acids long. V was cut by 3 bases and J by 2 bases, with 13 bases left in between. Here the CDR3 DNA reads TGTGCCAGCAGTTTGGGGCAGGGTGGTCAAGAGACCCAGTACTTC. Its protein is CASSLGQGGQETQYF.

The CDR3 region is CASTVDRPSNQPQHF. The CDR3 DNA follows: TGTGCCAGTACCGTGGACAGGCCTAGCAATCAGCCCCAGCATTTT. V and J are TRBV19 and TRBJ1-5; 7 nucleotides align to TRBD1. Germline V gene lookup returns CDR1 LNHDA and CDR2 SQIVND (reference sequence). This CDR3 region has 15 residues. V trimming: 7 bases; J trimming: 0 bases; junction bases outside the gene matches: 6.

The gene calls are TRBV5-1 and TRBJ1-4; D gene uncertain. The CDR3 runs 14 residues. Germline V gene sequence: CDR1 SGHRS, CDR2 YFSETQ. V was shortened by 3 bases and J by 0 bases, with 6 bases between the two germline ends. CDR3 DNA sequence: TGCGCCAGCAGCTCTTATACAACTAATGAAAAACTGTTTTTT. Translation gives CASSSYTTNEKLFF. The variable domain in full, with the rest retrieved from reference TRBV5-1 and TRBJ1-4, is KAGVTQTPRYLIKTRGQQVTLSCSPISGHRSVSWYQQTPGQGLQFLFEYFSETQRNKGNFPGRFSGRQFSNSRSEMNVSTLELGDSALYLCASSSYTTNEKLFFGSGTQLSVL.

A single count supports this clone. The chain employs TRBV4-1 and TRBJ1-5, with D possibly matching TRBD1 (6 bases). The CDR3 is 17 residues long. V was pared by 5 bases and J by 1 base, with 18 bases between. CDR1 MGHRA and CDR2 YSYEKL come from the germline V gene. The CDR3 region is CASSALKGGESNQPQHF. For the CDR3, the DNA is TGCGCCAGCAGCGCTCTTAAAGGGGGTGAGAGCAATCAGCCCCAGCATTTT.